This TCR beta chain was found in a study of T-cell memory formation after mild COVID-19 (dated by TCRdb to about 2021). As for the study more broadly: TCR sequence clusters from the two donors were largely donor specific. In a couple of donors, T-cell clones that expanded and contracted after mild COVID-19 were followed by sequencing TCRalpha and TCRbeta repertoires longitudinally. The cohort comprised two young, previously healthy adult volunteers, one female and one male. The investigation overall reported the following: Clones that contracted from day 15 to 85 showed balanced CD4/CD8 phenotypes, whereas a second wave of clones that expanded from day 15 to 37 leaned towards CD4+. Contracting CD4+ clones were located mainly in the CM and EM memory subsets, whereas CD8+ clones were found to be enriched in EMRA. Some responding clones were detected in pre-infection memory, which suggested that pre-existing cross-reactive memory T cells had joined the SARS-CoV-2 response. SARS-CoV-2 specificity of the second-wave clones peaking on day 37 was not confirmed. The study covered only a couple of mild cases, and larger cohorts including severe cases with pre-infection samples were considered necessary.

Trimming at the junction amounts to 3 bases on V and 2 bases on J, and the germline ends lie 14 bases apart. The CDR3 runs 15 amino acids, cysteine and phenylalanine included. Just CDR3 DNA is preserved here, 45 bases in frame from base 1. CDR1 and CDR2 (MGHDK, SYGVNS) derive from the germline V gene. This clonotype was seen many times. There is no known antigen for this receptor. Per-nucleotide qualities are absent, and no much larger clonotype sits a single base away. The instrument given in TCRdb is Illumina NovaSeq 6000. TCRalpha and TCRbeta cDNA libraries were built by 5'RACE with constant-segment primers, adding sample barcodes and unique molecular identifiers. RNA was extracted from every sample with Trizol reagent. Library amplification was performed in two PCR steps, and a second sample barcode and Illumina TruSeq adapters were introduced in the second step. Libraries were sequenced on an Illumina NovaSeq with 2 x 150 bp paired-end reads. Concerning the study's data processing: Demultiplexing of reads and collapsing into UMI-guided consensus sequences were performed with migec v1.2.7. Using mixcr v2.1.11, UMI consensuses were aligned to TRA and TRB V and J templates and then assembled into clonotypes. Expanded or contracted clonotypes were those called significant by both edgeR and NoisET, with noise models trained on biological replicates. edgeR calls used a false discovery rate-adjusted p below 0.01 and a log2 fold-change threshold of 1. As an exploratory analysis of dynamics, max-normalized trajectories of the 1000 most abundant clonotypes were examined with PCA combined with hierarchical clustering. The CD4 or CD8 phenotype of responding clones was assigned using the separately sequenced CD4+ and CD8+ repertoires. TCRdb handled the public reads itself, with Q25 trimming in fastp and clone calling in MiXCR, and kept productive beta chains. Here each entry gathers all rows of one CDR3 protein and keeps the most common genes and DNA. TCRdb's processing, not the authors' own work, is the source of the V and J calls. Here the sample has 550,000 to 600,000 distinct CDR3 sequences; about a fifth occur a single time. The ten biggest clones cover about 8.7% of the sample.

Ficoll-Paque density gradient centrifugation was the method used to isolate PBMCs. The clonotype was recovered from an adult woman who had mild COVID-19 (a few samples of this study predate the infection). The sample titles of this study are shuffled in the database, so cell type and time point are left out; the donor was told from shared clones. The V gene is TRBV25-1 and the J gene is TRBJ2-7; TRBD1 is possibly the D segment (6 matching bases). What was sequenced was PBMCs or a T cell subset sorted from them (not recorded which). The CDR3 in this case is CASSDPGQTTYEQYF. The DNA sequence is TGTGCCAGCAGTGATCCCGGACAGACCACCTACGAGCAGTACTTC.